The entry below gives a single T cell receptor beta chain sequence along with its context. No cognate antigen has been identified for it. Base quality data are lacking; no much larger clone is found one base away. Per the germline V gene (reference sequence), LGHDT is the CDR1 and YNNKEL is the CDR2. The CDR3 sequence holds 13 residues, the cysteine and phenylalanine included. Just the 39-base CDR3 DNA is kept, in frame starting at base 1. V and J lose 2 bases and 8 bases, and a span of 12 bases separates them. Participants in the prospective study were enrolled through a virtual design, were aged about 18 to 100 years, and lived in under 25 United States geographic areas. Cohort assignment in the prospective study relied on participant-reported clinical history from a screening survey and a study questionnaire. Mobile phlebotomists in the prospective study collected whole blood, serum and a nasopharyngeal or oropharyngeal swab from every participant. Participants in the prospective study had the option to provide additional blood draws and questionnaires over a roughly 2-month period. Blood samples from the prospective study were shipped frozen or at room temperature prior to DNA extraction.

TCRbeta CDR3 regions were amplified from genomic DNA using the immunoSEQ Assay, a bias-controlled multiplex PCR. The original pipeline was this. Nucleated cell counts per sample were estimated from amplification of reference gene primers within the assay. Sequence reads were collapsed and filtered to measure the absolute abundance of every unique TCRbeta CDR3 rearrangement. Productive Simpson clonality was computed per sample as the square root of Simpson's diversity index over productive rearrangements. The table was pulled from immuneACCESS by TCRdb, which kept in-frame rearrangements only. Such tables lose some clones; where checked, under half of the loss comes from unresolved V genes, and the rest has no known cause. V and J calls and clone size are as listed in that table; D and trimming were resolved from the DNA. The sample contains almost 250,000 clones, around 85% of them found a single time. 8.5% to 9.5% of the sample comes from the top ten.

This entry comes from a study of blood T cell repertoires in COVID-19 (dated by TCRdb to between 2020 and 2021). As for the study more broadly: The collaborator samples originated in the United States, Italy and Spain and spanned the acute and convalescent phases of COVID-19. The material from the prospective study consisted of cDNA or gDNA derived from T cells, B-cell-depleted T cells, or PBMCs. Deeply sampled blood TCRbeta repertoires from subjects exposed to, actively infected with, or recovered from COVID-19 were included in the dataset. The repertoires were made available in a free public database intended to serve as a resource for research on the immune response to SARS-CoV-2. Samples were obtained from the ongoing ImmuneRACE study (first 160 participants) and from over 1,000 subjects provided by 6 global collaborators. A de-identified subject ID, COVID-19 status, age in years and sex were almost always included in the sample metadata. Where HLA class I and class II types were available, the types were taken from metadata supplied by the sample provider, not from assay-based typing.

Summary of the overall study and its limitations: Clinical and demographic metadata were provided uncurated, with the amount varying by source and participant.

Sample: PBMCs or T cells enriched from blood (not recorded which). The chain is assembled from TRBV3-1 (or the pseudogene TRBV3-2) and TRBJ1-2; a tentative D match to TRBD1 spans 5 bases. This TCR derives from a woman in her forties or fifties with acute COVID-19. For the CDR3, the sequence is CASSQRGVSGYTF. The bases read TGTGCCAGCAGCCAACGGGGGGTGAGCGGCTACACCTTC.